This entry describes one T cell receptor beta chain. As yet, its antigen is unknown. This specimen belongs to a study of OX40 agonist ivuxolimab in advanced cancers. V lost 4 bases and J 3 bases, leaving 13 bases between the germline ends. This CDR3 spans 15 amino acids. The germline V gene has CDR1 SGDLS and CDR2 YYNGEE. Assay used: immunoSEQ multiplex PCR; TCRdb lists only in-frame clones, some missing. The sample lists tens of thousands of clones; 79% were seen once. Whole-study results and caveats: Researchers report that CD8+ T cells had, on average, more expanded clones than CD4+.

This receptor was identified in an adult with an advanced solid tumor such as melanoma, head and neck, liver or kidney cancer. The chain carries TRBV9 and TRBJ2-2; D is perhaps TRBD2 (5 bases). This specimen was CD4+ or CD8+ T cells sorted from blood, taken in a trial of the OX40 agonist ivuxolimab. The CDR3, as DNA: TGTGCCAGCAGCTCTAGGACTGGTGACACCGGGGAGCTGTTTTTT. Its protein is CASSSRTGDTGELFF.